A single sample gave rise to the 7 T cell receptor beta chains below, sequenced in a study of neoadjuvant nivolumab and ipilimumab in lung cancer. The method was immunoSEQ multiplex PCR; TCRdb's version includes in-frame clones alone and lacks a portion of them. The sample lists thousands of clones, approximately 91% seen once, with about 4.6% in the top ten. The sequenced sample was adjacent normal lung tissue, obtained after neoadjuvant nivolumab, alone or with ipilimumab, at or shortly before surgery. The source of these receptors is an adult with non-small cell lung cancer.

This clone showed up just a few times. The chain combines TRBV6-4 with TRBJ2-2; D gene uncertain. CDR1 is MRHNA, CDR2 SNTAGT, per germline. V gave up 6 bases and J gave up 6 bases, with 11 bases separating them. The CDR3 is 13 residues long. CDR3 DNA sequence: TGTGCCAGCAGCCCCTCTGACGCCGGGGAGCTGTTTTTT. Encoded protein: CASSPSDAGELFF.

The CDR3 nucleotides are TGTGCCAGCAGCTCCTCGGGACAGGGCACCGGCGAGCAGTACTTC. Protein: CASSSSGQGTGEQYF. The V and J genes are TRBV7-2 and TRBJ2-7; 9 bases agree with TRBD1. Germline assignment: CDR1 SGHTA and CDR2 FQGNSA. The CDR3 extends over 15 amino acids. Trimming cost V 4 bases and J 6 bases; bases outside gene matches: 10. The full variable domain, in which reference TRBV7-2 and TRBJ2-7 provide the parts outside the CDR3, is GAGVSQSPSNKVTEKGKDVELRCDPISGHTALYWYRQSLGQGLEFLIYFQGNSAPDKSGLPSDRFSAERTGGSVSTLTIQRTQQEDSAVYLCASSSSGQGTGEQYFGPGTRLTVT.

This clone was counted a single time. The chain couples TRBV7-2 to TRBJ2-7; TRBD1 matches at 8 bases. With V trimmed by 2 bases and J by 3 bases, 3 bases remained unmatched. CDR3 length equals 14 residues. The germline gives CDR1 SGHTA, CDR2 FQGNSA. DNA for the CDR3: TGTGCCAGCAGCTTAAGACAGGGGAACTACGAGCAGTACTTC. Encoded protein: CASSLRQGNYEQYF.

The gene calls are TRBV18 and TRBJ2-4, with D tentatively TRBD2 (5 bases). V was cut by 6 bases and J by 5 bases, with 14 bases left in between. The CDR3 has 14 residues. Germline loops: CDR1 KGHSH, CDR2 LQKENI. The CDR3 protein is CASSLGLEENIQYF. CDR3 nucleotides: TGTGCCAGCTCCCTTGGACTCGAGGAAAACATTCAGTACTTC.

The chain couples TRBV27 to TRBJ2-7; possible D gene TRBD1, 5 bases. Trimming stripped 3 bases from V and 3 bases from J, with 15 bases between. The germline V gene has CDR1 MNHEY and CDR2 SMNVEV (reference sequence). CDR3 length: 15 amino acids. This CDR3 reads CASSLGPSHGYEQYF. The CDR3 DNA reads TGTGCCAGCAGTTTGGGGCCCTCTCACGGCTACGAGCAGTACTTC.

The chain has TRBV5-4 and TRBJ2-7; 8 bases are shared with TRBD1. Germline lookup yields CDR1 SGHNT and CDR2 YYREEE (reference sequence). The CDR3 extends over 16 amino acids. With 3 bases clipped from V and 6 bases from J, the junction kept 14 bases outside the gene matches. In DNA, the CDR3 is TGTGCCAGCAGCTCCCCTTACAGGGGGATCCACGGCGAGCAGTACTTC. It is translated as CASSSPYRGIHGEQYF.

The CDR3 DNA reads as TGTGCCAGCAGCCCTAGGGACATCTACGAGCAGTACTTC. Its translation: CASSPRDIYEQYF. This rearrangement joins TRBV7-9 to TRBJ2-7; D is perhaps TRBD1 (6 bases). The CDR3 runs to 13 residues. The V end lost 5 bases, the J end lost 3 bases, and 11 bases lay between the germline ends. Looked up from germline, CDR1 is SEHNR and CDR2 is FQNEAQ (reference sequence).